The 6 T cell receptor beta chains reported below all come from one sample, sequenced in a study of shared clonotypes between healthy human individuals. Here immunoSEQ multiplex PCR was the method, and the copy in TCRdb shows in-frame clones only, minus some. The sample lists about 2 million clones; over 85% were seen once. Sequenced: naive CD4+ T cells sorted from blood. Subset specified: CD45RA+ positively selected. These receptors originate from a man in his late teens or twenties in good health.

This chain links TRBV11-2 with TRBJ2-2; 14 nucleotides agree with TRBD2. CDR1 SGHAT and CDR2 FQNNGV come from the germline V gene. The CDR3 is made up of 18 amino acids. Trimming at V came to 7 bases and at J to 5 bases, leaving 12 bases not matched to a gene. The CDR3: CASIKWGLAGDNTGELFF. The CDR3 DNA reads TGTGCCAGCATCAAATGGGGACTAGCGGGAGACAATACCGGGGAGCTGTTTTTT.

CDR3 protein: CASSQVGDRVKGYTF. The CDR3 DNA sequence: TGCGCCAGCAGCCAAGTTGGAGACAGGGTAAAGGGCTACACCTTC. This rearrangement joins TRBV4-1 to TRBJ1-2; 7 bases are a match to TRBD1. The CDR3 extends over 15 amino acids. Germline trimming cut 1 base from V and 8 bases from J; bases unmatched to any gene: 10. Germline V gene sequence: CDR1 MGHRA, CDR2 YSYEKL.

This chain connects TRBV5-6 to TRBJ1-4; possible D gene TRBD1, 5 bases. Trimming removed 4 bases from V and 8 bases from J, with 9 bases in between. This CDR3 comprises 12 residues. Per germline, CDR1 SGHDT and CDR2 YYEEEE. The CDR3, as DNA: TGTGCCAGCAGCCGAGGGGTCGAAAAACTGTTTTTT. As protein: CASSRGVEKLFF.

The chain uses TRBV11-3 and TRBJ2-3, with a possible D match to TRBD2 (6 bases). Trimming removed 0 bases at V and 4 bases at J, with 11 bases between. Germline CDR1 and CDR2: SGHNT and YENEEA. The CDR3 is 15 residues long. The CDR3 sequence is CASSLEGREADTQYF. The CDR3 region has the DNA TGTGCCAGCAGCTTAGAAGGAAGGGAGGCAGATACGCAGTATTTT.

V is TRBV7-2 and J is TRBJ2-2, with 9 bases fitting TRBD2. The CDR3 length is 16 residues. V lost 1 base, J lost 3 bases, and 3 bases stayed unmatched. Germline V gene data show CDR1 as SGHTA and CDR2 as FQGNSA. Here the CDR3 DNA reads TGTGCCAGCAGCTTAGTAGCGGGAGTCCACACCGGGGAGCTGTTTTTT. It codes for CASSLVAGVHTGELFF. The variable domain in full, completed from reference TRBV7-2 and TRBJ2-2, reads GAGVSQSPSNKVTEKGKDVELRCDPISGHTALYWYRQSLGQGLEFLIYFQGNSAPDKSGLPSDRFSAERTGGSVSTLTIQRTQQEDSAVYLCASSLVAGVHTGELFFGEGSRLTVL.

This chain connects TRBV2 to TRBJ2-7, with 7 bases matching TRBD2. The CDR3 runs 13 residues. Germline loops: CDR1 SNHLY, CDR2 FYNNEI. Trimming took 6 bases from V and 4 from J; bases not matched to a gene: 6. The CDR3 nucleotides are TGTGCCAGCAGGGGTTGGGGAGGGTACGAGCAGTACTTC. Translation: CASRGWGGYEQYF.